A single TCR beta chain is shown here with its context. These data come from a study of technical replicates of blood from a handful of donors. Germline V lookup: CDR1 SQVTM, CDR2 ANQGSEA. This CDR3 has 12 amino acids. The V end was cut by 6 bases, the J end by 4 bases, with 10 bases between. Here immunoSEQ multiplex PCR was the method, and the copy in TCRdb shows in-frame clones only, minus some. In the table there are 70,000 to 85,000 clones, just over 90% of which are singletons. Specimen: T cells isolated from PBMCs. The TCR originated in a human donor in good health. The V call is TRBV29-1, the J call TRBJ2-1; D possibly corresponds to TRBD1 (6 bases). The CDR3 protein is CSVGHSYNEQFF. CDR3 in DNA: TGCAGCGTGGGACACTCATACAATGAGCAGTTCTTC.